The present entry profiles one T cell receptor beta chain with its context. Its target is unknown. At one boundary the junction diverges from the germline segment, which might be a read error. TCR beta VDJ and CDR3 profiles were obtained from a genomic DNA template. In TCRdb, the reads were re-called with MiXCR into one record per CDR3 protein. The table has 200,000 to 250,000 distinct CDR3 sequences, about 62% seen once. The CDR3 has 16 residues. Germline loops: CDR1 LNHNV, CDR2 YYDKDF (reference sequence). The data are from a study of CD8+CD57+ T cells in acquired aplastic anemia. Study summary: CD4+ and CD8+ cells, once sorted, gave DNA averaging approximately 3 ug.

The patients chosen for sequencing had shown expansion of CD8+CD57+ cells (detected by flow cytometry). The enrolled patients all had severe acquired aplastic anemia. Study-level results: In common between the patients and the controls were approximately 28 CD8+ CDR3 sequences.

Sequenced sample: sorted CD4+, CD8+, or CD8+CD57+ T cells (not recorded which) from PBMCs. This clonotype was obtained from a human donor with aplastic anemia. The chain couples TRBV15 to TRBJ1-2; D is possibly TRBD1 (6 bases). The CDR3 nucleotides read TGTGCCACCAGCAGAGATTTGTCAGGGGACAACTATGGTTACACCTTC. This encodes CATSRDLSGDNYGYTF.